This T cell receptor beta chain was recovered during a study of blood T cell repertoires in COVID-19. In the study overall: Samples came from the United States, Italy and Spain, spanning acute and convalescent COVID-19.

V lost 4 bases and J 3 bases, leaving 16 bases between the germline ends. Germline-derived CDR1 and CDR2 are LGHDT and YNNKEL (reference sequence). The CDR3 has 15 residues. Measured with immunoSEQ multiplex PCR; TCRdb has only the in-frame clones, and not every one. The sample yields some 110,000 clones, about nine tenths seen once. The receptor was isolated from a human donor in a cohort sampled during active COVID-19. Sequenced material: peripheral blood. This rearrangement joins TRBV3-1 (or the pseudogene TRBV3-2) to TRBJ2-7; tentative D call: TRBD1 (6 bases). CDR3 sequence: CASSPRQQGGYEQYF. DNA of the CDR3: TGTGCCAGCAGCCCTAGGCAACAAGGGGGCTACGAGCAGTACTTC.